This T cell receptor (beta chain) was captured by sequencing in a study of blood T cell repertoires in COVID-19 (TCRdb year 2020). About the investigation overall: Collaborator samples came from the United States, Italy and Spain and covered acute and convalescent phases of COVID-19. The samples were drawn from two sources: the first 160 participants of the ongoing ImmuneRACE study, and 1,254 subjects contributed by 6 global collaborators. A freely available public database, intended as a resource for researchers studying the immune response to SARS-CoV-2, is where the repertoires were released. The prospective study material was composed of cDNA or gDNA derived from T cells, B-cell-depleted T cells, or PBMCs. Where HLA class I and class II types were available, the types were taken from metadata supplied by the sample provider, not from assay-based typing. Subjects who had been exposed to COVID-19, were actively infected with it, or had recovered from it provided the deeply sampled blood TCRbeta repertoires that made up the dataset. The sample metadata nearly always contained a de-identified subject ID, COVID-19 status, age in years and sex. Study-wide conclusions, independent of this receptor: The amount of clinical and demographic metadata varied by source and participant and was provided uncurated.

V sheds 0 bases and J sheds 6 bases, leaving 8 bases between their ends. For CDR1 and CDR2, the germline V gene lists LGHNA and YNFKEQ. From the cysteine through the phenylalanine, the CDR3 covers 14 amino acids. Kept here is only the CDR3 DNA, which spans 42 bases and is read in frame from base 1. The immunoSEQ Assay, a bias-controlled multiplex PCR, was used to amplify TCRbeta CDR3 regions from genomic DNA. In the source study's methods: Nucleated cell counts per sample were estimated from amplification of reference gene primers within the assay. To quantify the absolute abundance of each unique TCRbeta CDR3 rearrangement, sequence reads were collapsed and filtered. For each sample, productive Simpson clonality was calculated as the square root of Simpson's diversity index over productive rearrangements. Entries here come from immuneACCESS through TCRdb and include only in-frame sequences with V and J called. Some clones fail to appear in such tables; in the studies checked, an unresolved V gene covers under half of the shortfall, and the cause of the remainder is unknown. V, J and clone size are taken as reported in that table, and D and trimming were inferred from the DNA itself. This sample is represented by just over 650,000 clones; around 89% of them were singletons. Under 0.3% of the sample goes to the ten largest clones.

With respect to this clone: The antigen it binds to is not known. No base quality information exists; no much larger clone differs at one position.

Collaborating institutions collected whole blood in K2EDTA tubes following their own protocols. Collaborator samples were shipped for TCRbeta analysis as frozen whole blood, isolated PBMCs, or DNA extracted from either sample type. The sequenced sample consisted of peripheral blood. The sequence joins TRBV4-2 to TRBJ1-4; TRBD1 is possibly the D segment (5 matching bases). The receptor's source is a woman aged 18-29 years with acute or convalescent COVID-19. The nucleotide sequence is TGTGCCAGCAGCCAAGATGGCAGGGATGAAAAACTGTTTTTT. Its translation is CASSQDGRDEKLFF.